This T cell receptor beta chain was recovered during a study of blood T cell repertoires in COVID-19. The authors' processing: Nucleated cell counts were estimated from reference gene primer amplification. Method: immunoSEQ multiplex PCR; TCRdb's copy keeps in-frame clones and lacks some. Clonal size and the V and J genes are those of that table, whereas D and trimming came from the DNA. Of over 150,000 clones in the sample, 88% are singletons; the top ten hold about 9.4%. Grouping used clinical history reported by participants in a survey and questionnaire. Two negative PCRs, clearance, or symptom resolution were required of recovered Cohort 3 donors. Germline V gene sequence: CDR1 SGHVS, CDR2 FQNEAQ. V shed 5 bases and J 3 bases; nucleotides not matched to a gene: 10. There are 15 residues in the CDR3.

This clonotype was obtained from a woman aged 18-35 years who had recovered from COVID-19. Material for sequencing was PBMCs or T cells enriched from blood (not recorded which). This rearrangement joins TRBV7-8 to TRBJ2-7; 7 nucleotides line up with TRBD1. The CDR3 DNA reads as TGTGCCAGCAGCGCCTACAGGGGTGGGGGCTACGAGCAGTACTTC. Its protein product is CASSAYRGGGYEQYF.